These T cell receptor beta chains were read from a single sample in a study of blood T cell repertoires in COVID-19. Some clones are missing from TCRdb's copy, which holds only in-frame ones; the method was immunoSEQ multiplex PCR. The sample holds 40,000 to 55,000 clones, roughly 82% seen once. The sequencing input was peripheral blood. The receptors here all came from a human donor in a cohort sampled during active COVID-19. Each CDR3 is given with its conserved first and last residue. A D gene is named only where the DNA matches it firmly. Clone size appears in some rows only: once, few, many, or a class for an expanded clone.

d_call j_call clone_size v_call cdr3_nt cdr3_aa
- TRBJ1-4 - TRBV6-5 TGTGCCAGCAGCCGCCGGGAGGGTAATGAAAAACTGTTTTTT CASSRREGNEKLFF
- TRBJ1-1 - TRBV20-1 TGCAGTGCGAAAAAACAGGTTGAAGCTTTCTTT CSAKKQVEAFF
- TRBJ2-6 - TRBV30 TGTGCCTGGAATATACAGGGCGCTGGGGCCAACGTCCTGACTTTC CAWNIQGAGANVLTF
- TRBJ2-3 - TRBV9 TGTGCCAGCAGCGTAGTGGACAGCTTAAGCACAGATACGCAGTATTTT CASSVVDSLSTDTQYF
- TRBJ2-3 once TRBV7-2 TGTGCCAGCAGCTTAAGTAGCGGACTCCGCACAGATACGCAGTATTTT CASSLSSGLRTDTQYF
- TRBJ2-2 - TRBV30 TGTGCCTGGAGTGCATCGAACACCGGGGAGCTGTTTTTT CAWSASNTGELFF
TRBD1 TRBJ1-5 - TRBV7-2 TGTGCCAGCAGCTTAGCGTTTACAGGGGGCGCGTACCAGCCCCAGCATTTT CASSLAFTGGAYQPQHF
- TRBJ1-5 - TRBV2 TGTGCCAGCAGTGTTGAGCCACATCAGCCCCAGCATTTT CASSVEPHQPQHF
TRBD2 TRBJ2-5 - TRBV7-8 TGTGCCAGCAGCCAAGGCAGACTAGCGGGAGGGCTCCTCAAAAAAGAGACCCAGTACTTC CASSQGRLAGGLLKKETQYF
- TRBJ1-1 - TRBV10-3 TGTGCCATCAGTGAGTCGACAGGCGAGACTGAAGCTTTCTTT CAISESTGETEAFF
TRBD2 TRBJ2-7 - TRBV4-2 TGTGCCAGCAGCCAAGAATCGTCCCTTGGACTAGCGGGGGGGCCCTACGAGCAGTACTTC CASSQESSLGLAGGPYEQYF
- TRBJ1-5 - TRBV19 TGTGCCAGTAGCGTCCAGGGGAGCTATAGCAATCAGCCCCAGCATTTT CASSVQGSYSNQPQHF
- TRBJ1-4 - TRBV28 TGTGCCAGCAGTTTCGTAAGGACATCATTTAATGAAAAACTGTTTTTT CASSFVRTSFNEKLFF
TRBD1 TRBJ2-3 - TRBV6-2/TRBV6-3 TGTGCCAGCAGTTACTCCCGACAGGGTTTGGCAGATACGCAGTATTTT CASSYSRQGLADTQYF
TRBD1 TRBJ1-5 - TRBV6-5 TGTGCCAGCATCTCAGGGGGCCTGGGCAATCAGCCCCAGCATTTT CASISGGLGNQPQHF
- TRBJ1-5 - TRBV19 TGTGCCAGTAGTATATGGGGGGTACGGGGTCAGCCCCAGCATTTT CASSIWGVRGQPQHF
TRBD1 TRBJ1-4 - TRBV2 TGTGCCAGCAGGGGGACAGGGTCTAATGAAAAACTGTTTTTT CASRGTGSNEKLFF
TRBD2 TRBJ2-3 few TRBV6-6 TGTGCCAGCAGTCTAAAACCCCCGGGACTAGCGGGAGTTACAGATACGCAGTATTTT CASSLKPPGLAGVTDTQYF
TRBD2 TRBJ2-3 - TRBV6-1 TGTGCCAGCAGTGCCCCGTGGCGACTAGCGGATAGCACAGATACGCAGTATTTT CASSAPWRLADSTDTQYF
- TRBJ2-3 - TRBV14 TGTGCCAGCAGCCAAGATCTCACAGATACGCAGTATTTT CASSQDLTDTQYF
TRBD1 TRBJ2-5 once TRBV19 TGTGCCAGTAGTATAGGACAGGGAGAGACCCAGTACTTC CASSIGQGETQYF
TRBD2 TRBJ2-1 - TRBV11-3 TGTGCCAGCAGCCCGCGCGCTGTAGCGGGAGGGTACAATGAGCAGTTCTTC CASSPRAVAGGYNEQFF
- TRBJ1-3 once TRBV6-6 TGTGCCAGCAGTTACTTTGCTAGCTCTGGAAACACCATATATTTT CASSYFASSGNTIYF
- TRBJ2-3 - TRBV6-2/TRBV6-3 TGTGCCAGCAGTCCCCTGGGGCAGGGCTTCACAGATACGCAGTATTTT CASSPLGQGFTDTQYF
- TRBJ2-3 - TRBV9 TGTGCCAGCAGCGTAGAAGGGGGGGGTGGCACAGATACGCAGTATTTT CASSVEGGGGTDTQYF
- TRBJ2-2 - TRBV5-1 TGCGCCAGCAGCTTGGATCAGGGGTTCACCGGGGAGCTGTTTTTT CASSLDQGFTGELFF
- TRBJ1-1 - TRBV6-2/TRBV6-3 TGTGCCAGCAGTTACTCGAGGCAGATGAACACTGAAGCTTTCTTT CASSYSRQMNTEAFF
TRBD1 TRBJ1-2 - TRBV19 TGTGCCAGTACCCCCGGACAGGGCTATGGCTACACCTTC CASTPGQGYGYTF
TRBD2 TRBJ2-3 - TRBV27 TGTGCCAGCAGTTTAGCACTAGCGTCTAGCACAGATACGCAGTATTTT CASSLALASSTDTQYF
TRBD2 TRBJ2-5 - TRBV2 TGTGCCAGCGGGACTAGCGGATACCAGGAGACCCAGTACTTC CASGTSGYQETQYF
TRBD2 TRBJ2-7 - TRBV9 TGTGCCAGCAGCGCACATAAGCGGGGGGGCATCTACGAGCAGTACTTC CASSAHKRGGIYEQYF
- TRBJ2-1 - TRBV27 TGTGCCAGCAGTTTCTTCGGGGTAGAGCAGTTCTTC CASSFFGVEQFF
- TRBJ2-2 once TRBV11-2 TGTGCCAGCAGCACCGGGACTCCAAGAGCCACCGGGGAGCTGTTTTTT CASSTGTPRATGELFF
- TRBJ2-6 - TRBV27 TGTGCCAGCAGGCCCCCCCCCGGGTATGGGGCCAACGTCCTGACTTTC CASRPPPGYGANVLTF
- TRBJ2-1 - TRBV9 TGTGCCAGCAGCGCGAAGGGACATTGGGGGAATGAGCAGTTCTTC CASSAKGHWGNEQFF
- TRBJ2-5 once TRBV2 TGTGCCAGCCGGACTTCTGGTGAGACCCAGTACTTC CASRTSGETQYF
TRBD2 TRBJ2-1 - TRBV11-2 TGTGCCAGCAGCAAGGTAGCGGGAAGCTCCTACAATGAGCAGTTCTTC CASSKVAGSSYNEQFF
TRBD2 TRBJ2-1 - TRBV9 TGTGCCAGCAGCGCCTCTCGGACTAGCGGGAACTATGAGCAGTTCTTC CASSASRTSGNYEQFF
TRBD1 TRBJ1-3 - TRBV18 TGTGCCAGCTCACCCGGGACAGCCTCTGGAAACACCATATATTTT CASSPGTASGNTIYF
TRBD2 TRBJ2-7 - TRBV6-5 TGTGCCAGCAGGGGCCTTAGCGGGAGGGCCTACGAGCAGTACTTC CASRGLSGRAYEQYF
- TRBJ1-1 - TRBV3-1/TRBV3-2 TGTGCCAGCTCCGCCGAGGGATTTGTGAGCACTGAAGCTTTCTTT CASSAEGFVSTEAFF
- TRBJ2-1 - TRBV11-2 TGTGCCAGCAGCTTAGGAGTTGGGGCGGAGCAGTTCTTC CASSLGVGAEQFF
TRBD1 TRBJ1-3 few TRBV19 TGTGCCAGTAGTACCGGGACAGGGGTTTACCCTGGAAACACCATATATTTT CASSTGTGVYPGNTIYF
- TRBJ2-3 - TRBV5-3 TGTGCCAGAAGCTTCCCTTGTGCGCGGGGAACGGATACGCAGTATTTT CARSFPCARGTDTQYF
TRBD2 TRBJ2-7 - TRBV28 TGTGCCAGCAGTCGCGGGAGTTACGAGCAGTACTTC CASSRGSYEQYF
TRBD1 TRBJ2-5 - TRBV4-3 TGCGCCAGCAGTCAGGACAGGAGCCAAGAGACCCAGTACTTC CASSQDRSQETQYF
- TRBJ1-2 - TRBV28 TGTGCCAGCAGTTTACTAGTCGTTCGCTATGGCTACACCTTC CASSLLVVRYGYTF
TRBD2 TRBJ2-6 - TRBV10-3 TGTGCCATCAGGGAGCTAGCGGGACCCCCCTCTGGGGCCAACGTCCTGACTTTC CAIRELAGPPSGANVLTF
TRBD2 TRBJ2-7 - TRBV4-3 TGCGCCAGCAGCCAAGATGCTGGACTAGCGTACCACGAGCAGTACTTC CASSQDAGLAYHEQYF
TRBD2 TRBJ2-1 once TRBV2 TGTGCCAGCAGTGAAGCGGCAGCGGGACTAGCGGGAGGGTGGTACAATGAGCAGTTCTTC CASSEAAAGLAGGWYNEQFF